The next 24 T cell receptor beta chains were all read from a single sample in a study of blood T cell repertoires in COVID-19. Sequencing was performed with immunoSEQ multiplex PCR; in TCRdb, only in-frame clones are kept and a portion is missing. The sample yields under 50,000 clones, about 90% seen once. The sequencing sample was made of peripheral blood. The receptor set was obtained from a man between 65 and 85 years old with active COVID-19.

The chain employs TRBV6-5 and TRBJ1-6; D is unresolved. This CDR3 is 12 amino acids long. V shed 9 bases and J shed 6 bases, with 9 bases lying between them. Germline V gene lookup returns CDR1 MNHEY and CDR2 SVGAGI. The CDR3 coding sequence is TGTGCCAGTAGGGAGGGTAATTCACCCCTCCACTTT. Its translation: CASREGNSPLHF.

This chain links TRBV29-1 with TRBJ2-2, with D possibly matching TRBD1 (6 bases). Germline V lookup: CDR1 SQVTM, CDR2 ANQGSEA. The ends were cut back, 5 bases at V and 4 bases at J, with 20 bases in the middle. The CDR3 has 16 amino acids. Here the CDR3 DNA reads TGCAGCGTTCGCCTCCCCCAGGGGACGGGCACCGGGGAGCTGTTTTTT. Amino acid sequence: CSVRLPQGTGTGELFF.

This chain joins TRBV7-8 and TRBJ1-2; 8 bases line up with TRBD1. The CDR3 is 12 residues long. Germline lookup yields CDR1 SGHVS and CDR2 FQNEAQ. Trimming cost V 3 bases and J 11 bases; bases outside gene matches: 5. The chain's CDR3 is CASSFQDREYTF. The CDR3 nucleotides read TGTGCCAGCAGCTTCCAGGACAGGGAATACACCTTC.

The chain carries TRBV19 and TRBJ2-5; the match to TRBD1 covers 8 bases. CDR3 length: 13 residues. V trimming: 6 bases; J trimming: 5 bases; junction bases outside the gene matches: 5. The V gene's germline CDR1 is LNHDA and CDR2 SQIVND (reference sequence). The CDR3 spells CASSSRDRETQYF. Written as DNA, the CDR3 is TGTGCCAGTAGCTCCCGGGACAGGGAGACCCAGTACTTC.

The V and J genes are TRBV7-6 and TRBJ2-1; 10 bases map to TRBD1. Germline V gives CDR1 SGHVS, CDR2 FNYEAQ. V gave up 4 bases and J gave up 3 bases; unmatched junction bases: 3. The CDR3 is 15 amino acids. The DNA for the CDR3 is TGTGCCAGCAGCTCAGGGACAGGGGTCTACAATGAGCAGTTCTTC. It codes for CASSSGTGVYNEQFF.

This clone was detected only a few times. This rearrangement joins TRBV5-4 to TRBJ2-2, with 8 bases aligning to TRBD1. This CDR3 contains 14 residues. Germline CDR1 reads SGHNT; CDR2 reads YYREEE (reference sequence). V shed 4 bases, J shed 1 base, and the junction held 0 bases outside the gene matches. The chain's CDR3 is CASSGTGNTGELFF. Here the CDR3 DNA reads TGTGCCAGCAGCGGGACAGGGAACACCGGGGAGCTGTTTTTT.

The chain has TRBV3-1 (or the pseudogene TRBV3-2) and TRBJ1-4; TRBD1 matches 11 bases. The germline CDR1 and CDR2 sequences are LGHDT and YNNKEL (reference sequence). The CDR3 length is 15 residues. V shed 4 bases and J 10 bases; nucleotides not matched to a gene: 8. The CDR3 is CASSLGTGGFGKLFF. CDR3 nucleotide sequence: TGTGCCAGCAGCCTAGGGACAGGGGGTTTCGGAAAACTGTTTTTT.

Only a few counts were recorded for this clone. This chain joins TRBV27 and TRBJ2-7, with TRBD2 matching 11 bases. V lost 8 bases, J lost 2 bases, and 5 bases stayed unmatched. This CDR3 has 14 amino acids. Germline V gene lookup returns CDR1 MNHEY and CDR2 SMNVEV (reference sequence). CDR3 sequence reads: CASGLAGGTYEQYF. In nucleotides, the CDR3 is TGTGCCAGCGGGTTAGCGGGGGGGACCTACGAGCAGTACTTC.

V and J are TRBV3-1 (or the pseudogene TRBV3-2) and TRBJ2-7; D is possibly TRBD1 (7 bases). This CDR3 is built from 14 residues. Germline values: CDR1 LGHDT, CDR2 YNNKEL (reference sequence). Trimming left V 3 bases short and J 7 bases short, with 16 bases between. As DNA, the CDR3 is TGTGCCAGCAGCCAGCGCCAGGGGGGTGGGGAGCAGTACTTC. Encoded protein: CASSQRQGGGEQYF.

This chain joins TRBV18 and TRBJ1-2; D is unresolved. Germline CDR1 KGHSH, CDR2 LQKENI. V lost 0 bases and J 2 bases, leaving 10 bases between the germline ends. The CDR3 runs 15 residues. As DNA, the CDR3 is TGTGCCAGCTCACCACCAGGAACAGAAAACTATGGCTACACCTTC. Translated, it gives CASSPPGTENYGYTF.

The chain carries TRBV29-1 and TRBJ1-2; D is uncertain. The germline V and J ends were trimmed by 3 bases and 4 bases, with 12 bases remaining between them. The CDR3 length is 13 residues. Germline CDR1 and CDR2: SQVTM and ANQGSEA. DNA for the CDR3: TGCAGCGTTGACGGAGACGGATTCTATGGCTACACCTTC. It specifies CSVDGDGFYGYTF.

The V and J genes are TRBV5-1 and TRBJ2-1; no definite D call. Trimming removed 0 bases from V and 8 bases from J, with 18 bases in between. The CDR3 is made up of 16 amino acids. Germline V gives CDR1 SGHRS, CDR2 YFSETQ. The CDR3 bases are TGCGCCAGCAGCTTGGTGACCATGCGCCGCCAGGATGAGCAGTTCTTC. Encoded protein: CASSLVTMRRQDEQFF.

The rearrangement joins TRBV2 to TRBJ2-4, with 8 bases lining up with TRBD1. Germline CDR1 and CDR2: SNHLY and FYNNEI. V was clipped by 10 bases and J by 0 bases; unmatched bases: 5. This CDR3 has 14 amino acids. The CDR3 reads CAIKDREAKNIQYF. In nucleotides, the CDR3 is TGTGCCATCAAGGACAGGGAAGCCAAAAACATTCAGTACTTC.

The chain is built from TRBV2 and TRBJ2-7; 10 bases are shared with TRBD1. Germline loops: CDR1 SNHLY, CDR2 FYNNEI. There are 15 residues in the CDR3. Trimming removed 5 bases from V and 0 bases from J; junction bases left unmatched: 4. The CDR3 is CASSWDRGNSYEQYF. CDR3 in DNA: TGTGCCAGCAGTTGGGACAGGGGCAACTCCTACGAGCAGTACTTC.

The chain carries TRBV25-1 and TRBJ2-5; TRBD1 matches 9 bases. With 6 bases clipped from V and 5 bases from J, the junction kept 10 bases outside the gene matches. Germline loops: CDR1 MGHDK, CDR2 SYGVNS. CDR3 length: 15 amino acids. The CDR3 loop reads CASSDAGTGTETQYF. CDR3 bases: TGTGCCAGCAGCGACGCCGGGACAGGGACCGAGACCCAGTACTTC. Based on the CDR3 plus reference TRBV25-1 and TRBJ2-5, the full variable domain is EADIYQTPRYLVIGTGKKITLECSQTMGHDKMYWYQQDPGMELHLIHYSYGVNSTEKGDLSSESTVSRIRTEHFPLTLESARPSHTSQYLCASSDAGTGTETQYFGPGTRLLVL.

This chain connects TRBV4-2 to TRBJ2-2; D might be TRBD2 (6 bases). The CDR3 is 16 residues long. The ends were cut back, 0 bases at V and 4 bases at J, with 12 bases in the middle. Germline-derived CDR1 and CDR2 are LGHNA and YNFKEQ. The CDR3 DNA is TGTGCCAGCAGCCAAGATGTGGCGGGGATCACCGGGGAGCTGTTTTTT. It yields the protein CASSQDVAGITGELFF.

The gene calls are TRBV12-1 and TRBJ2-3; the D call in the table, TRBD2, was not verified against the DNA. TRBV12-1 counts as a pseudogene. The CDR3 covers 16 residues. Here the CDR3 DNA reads TGTGCCAGCAGCTTGGGGACTAGCGGGGTCACAGATACGCAGTATTTT. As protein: CASSLGTSGVTDTQYF.

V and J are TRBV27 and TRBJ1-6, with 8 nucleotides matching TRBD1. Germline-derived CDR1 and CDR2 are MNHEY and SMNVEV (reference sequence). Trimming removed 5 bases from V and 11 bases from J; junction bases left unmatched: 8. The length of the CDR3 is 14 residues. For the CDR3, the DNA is TGTGCCAGCAGTGTGGACAGGGCGGGGGCACCCCTCCACTTT. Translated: CASSVDRAGAPLHF.

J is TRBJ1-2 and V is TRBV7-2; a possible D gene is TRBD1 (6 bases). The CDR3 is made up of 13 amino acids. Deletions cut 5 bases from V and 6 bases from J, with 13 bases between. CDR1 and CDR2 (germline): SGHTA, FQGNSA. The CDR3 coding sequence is TGTGCCAGCAGCACCAGGGGTATGGATGGCTACACCTTC. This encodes CASSTRGMDGYTF.

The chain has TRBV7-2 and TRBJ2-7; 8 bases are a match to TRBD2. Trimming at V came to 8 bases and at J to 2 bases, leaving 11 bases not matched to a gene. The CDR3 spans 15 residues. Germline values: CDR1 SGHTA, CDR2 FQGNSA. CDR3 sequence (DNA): TGTGCCAGCCGGGGGGCGGGGGGCAGGACCTACGAGCAGTACTTC. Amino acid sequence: CASRGAGGRTYEQYF.

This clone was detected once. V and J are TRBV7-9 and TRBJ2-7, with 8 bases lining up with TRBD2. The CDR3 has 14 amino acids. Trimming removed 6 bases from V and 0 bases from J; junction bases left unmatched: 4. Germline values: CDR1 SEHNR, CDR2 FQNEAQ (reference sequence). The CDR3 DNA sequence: TGTGCCAGCAGGGCGGGGGGCCGCTCCTACGAGCAGTACTTC. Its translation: CASRAGGRSYEQYF.

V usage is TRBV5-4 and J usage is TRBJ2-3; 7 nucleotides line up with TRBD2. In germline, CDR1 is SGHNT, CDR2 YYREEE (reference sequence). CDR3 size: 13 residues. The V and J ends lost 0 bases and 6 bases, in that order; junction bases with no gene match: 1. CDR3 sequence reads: CASSLVGGDTQYF. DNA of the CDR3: TGTGCCAGCAGCTTGGTGGGAGGGGATACGCAGTATTTT.

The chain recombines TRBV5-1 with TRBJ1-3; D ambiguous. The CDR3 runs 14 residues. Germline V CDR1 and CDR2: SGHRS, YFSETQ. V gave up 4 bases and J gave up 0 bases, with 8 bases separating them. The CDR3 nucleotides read TGCGCCAGCAGCGAACAGTTCTCTGGAAACACCATATATTTT. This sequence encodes CASSEQFSGNTIYF. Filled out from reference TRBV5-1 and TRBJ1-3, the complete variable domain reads KAGVTQTPRYLIKTRGQQVTLSCSPISGHRSVSWYQQTPGQGLQFLFEYFSETQRNKGNFPGRFSGRQFSNSRSEMNVSTLELGDSALYLCASSEQFSGNTIYFGEGSWLTVV.

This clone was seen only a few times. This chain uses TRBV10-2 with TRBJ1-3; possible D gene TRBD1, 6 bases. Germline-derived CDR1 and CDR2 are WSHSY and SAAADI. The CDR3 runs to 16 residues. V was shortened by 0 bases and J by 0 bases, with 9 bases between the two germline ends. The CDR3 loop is CASSESTGRSGNTIYF. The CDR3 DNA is TGCGCCAGCAGTGAGTCGACAGGCCGCTCTGGAAACACCATATATTTT.